A selection of T cell receptor beta chains follows, all from one sample in a study of CD8+CD57+ T cells in acquired aplastic anemia. TCRdb fed the reads into MiXCR, producing one record per CDR3 protein. Among about 170,000 distinct CDR3 sequences listed, 35% to 55% were seen once. Sequenced input: sorted CD4+, CD8+, or CD8+CD57+ T cells (not recorded which) from PBMCs. The source is a human donor in good health. CDR3s include the opening cysteine and the closing phenylalanine or tryptophan. D genes are given only for firm matches. Size is stated for part of the rows, as once, few or many counts, or as a class when the clone is expanded.

v_call	j_call	clone_size	d_call	cdr3_aa	cdr3_nt
TRBV15	TRBJ2-7	.	TRBD2	CATSRGGGPYEQYF	TGTGCCACCAGCAGAGGCGGGGGGCCGTACGAGCAGTACTTC
TRBV10-1	TRBJ1-1	.	.	CASSETSSDSEAFF	TGCGCCAGCAGTGAGACAAGCTCGGACAGTGAAGCTTTCTTT
TRBV18	TRBJ1-1	.	.	CASSPGPVTEAFF	TGTGCCAGCTCACCGGGACCGGTCACTGAAGCTTTCTTT
TRBV20-1	TRBJ1-1	.	.	CSARPGRDTEAFF	TGCAGTGCTAGGCCAGGGAGAGACACTGAAGCTTTCTTT
TRBV9	TRBJ1-4	many	.	CASSVVGQGGEKLFF	TGTGCCAGCAGCGTAGTCGGGCAGGGCGGAGAAAAACTGTTTTTT
TRBV14	TRBJ2-1	many	TRBD1	CASSQEGQVYNEQFF	TGTGCCAGCAGCCAAGAGGGACAGGTATACAATGAGCAGTTCTTC
TRBV5-6	TRBJ2-1	many	.	CASSLALVGEQFF	TGTGCCAGCAGCTTGGCCTTAGTTGGGGAGCAGTTCTTC
TRBV7-2	TRBJ1-3	many	TRBD1	CASSPRTGSGNTIYF	TGTGCCAGCAGCCCTCGGACAGGGTCTGGAAACACCATATATTTT
TRBV10-3	TRBJ2-7	.	.	CAMAGTTYEQYF	TGTGCCATGGCAGGCACCACCTACGAGCAGTACTTC
TRBV5-1	TRBJ2-5	.	TRBD1	CASSLPGQGGETQYF	TGCGCCAGCAGCTTACCGGGACAGGGAGGAGAGACCCAGTACTTC
TRBV29-1	TRBJ1-4	.	.	CSAGLGEKLFF	TGCAGCGCAGGGCTAGGAGAAAAACTGTTTTTT
TRBV20-1	TRBJ2-7	many	.	CSAPLPGLRTYEQYF	TGCAGTGCTCCCCTTCCGGGACTTAGAACCTACGAGCAGTACTTC
TRBV24-1	TRBJ2-2	few	.	CATSDGFTGELFF	TGTGCCACCAGTGATGGCTTCACCGGGGAGCTGTTTTTT
TRBV29-1	TRBJ1-2	.	TRBD1	CSVWTGQYYGYTF	TGCAGCGTATGGACAGGGCAGTACTATGGCTACACCTTC
TRBV12-3/TRBV12-4	TRBJ1-6	many	TRBD1	CASTGPGQGTPLHF	TGTGCCAGCACCGGCCCCGGACAGGGGACACCCCTCCACTTT
TRBV19	TRBJ2-5	.	TRBD2	CASSGRLAGRQETQYF	TGTGCCAGTAGTGGGAGACTAGCGGGGAGGCAAGAGACCCAGTACTTC
TRBV2	TRBJ1-5	many	TRBD1	CASSDLTGGMPQHF	TGTGCCAGCAGTGATTTAACAGGGGGTATGCCCCAGCATTTT
TRBV29-1	TRBJ1-2	few	.	CSAGNYGYTF	TGCAGCGCCGGTAACTATGGCTACACCTTC
TRBV19	TRBJ2-7	few	.	CASSMTSYEQYF	TGTGCCAGTAGTATGACGAGTTACGAGCAGTACTTC
TRBV13	TRBJ2-7	.	.	CASSPGTQVIYEQYF	TGTGCCAGCAGCCCCGGGACCCAGGTTATATACGAGCAGTACTTC
TRBV19	TRBJ2-3	many	.	CASSIRSSTDTQYF	TGTGCCAGTAGTATTAGGTCTAGCACAGATACGCAGTATTTT
TRBV28	TRBJ2-5	.	TRBD2	CASSTWTSVQETQYF	TGTGCCAGCAGTACCTGGACTAGCGTACAAGAGACCCAGTACTTC
TRBV20-1	TRBJ2-5	.	TRBD2	CSPRGTSGGGETQYF	TGCAGTCCAAGAGGTACTAGCGGGGGCGGGGAGACCCAGTACTTC
TRBV7-6	TRBJ1-3	.	TRBD1	CASSYRQGIGNTIYF	TGTGCCAGCAGCTATAGACAGGGGATCGGAAACACCATATATTTT
TRBV11-2	TRBJ2-5	.	TRBD1	CASSPPNRDSPAQETQYF	TGTGCCAGCAGCCCTCCCAACCGGGACAGCCCAGCCCAAGAGACCCAGTACTTC
TRBV7-9	TRBJ1-2	few	.	CASSLAAGGYTF	TGTGCCAGCAGCTTAGCGGCAGGGGGCTACACCTTC
TRBV6-1	TRBJ2-7	many	.	CASSGTYEQYF	TGTGCCAGCAGTGGGACCTACGAGCAGTACTTC
TRBV7-2	TRBJ2-3	many	TRBD2	CASGGGRRELTDTQYF	TGTGCCAGCGGGGGAGGGAGGCGGGAGCTCACAGATACGCAGTATTTT
TRBV7-2	TRBJ1-1	.	.	CASSLVAGTGTEAFF	TGTGCCAGCAGCTTAGTGGCAGGGACTGGGACTGAAGCTTTCTTT
TRBV12-3/TRBV12-4	TRBJ2-1	many	.	CASSLFRSEQFF	TGTGCCAGCAGTTTATTTCGTAGCGAGCAGTTCTTC